The source of this TCR beta chain is a study of shared clonotypes between healthy human individuals (dated by TCRdb to 2020 to 2021). For context, the study as a whole: The cohort included three men and a couple of women between 18 and 49 years of age. For each donor, three plates each were used for CD4 naive and CD4 memory, two plates were used for CD8 naive, and one plate was used for CD8 memory. To estimate repertoire size and how much clonotypes are shared between individuals, the study performed deep sequencing of blood TCR repertoires from roughly five healthy adults. To increase sequencing depth and limit assay-specific biases, different laboratories used diverse techniques to prepare libraries and sequence TCR repertoires. Between about 0.8 and 9 billion PBMCs per donor were obtained by leukapheresis. The paper as a whole reports these results and caveats: Clonotypes shared by all four sorted-subset donors showed higher generation probabilities than non-shared clonotypes. Sampling was limited to blood, and TCR repertoires in tissue likely differ from TCR repertoires in blood. Roughly 5.2% of naive CD4, 3.5% of naive CD8, roughly 2.4% of memory CD4, and around 0.42% of memory CD8 clonotypes were shared across a few donors. Based on pairwise subsampling, the degree of clonotype sharing among donors was expected to be affected by sequencing depth. The genetic and exposure-history diversity represented was limited by the small number of donors. Larger estimated clonotype richness was generally found for naive subsets than for memory subsets. Incomplete sequencing was indicated by rarefaction of sorted-subset datasets, despite the large sequencing depth.

The donors were healthy, HIV-negative adults who had no recently reported acute infections or vaccinations. Every donor was a Caucasian adult residing in Nashville, Tennessee, USA. CD4+ T cells were enriched through magnetic negative selection, after which naive cells were positively selected on CD45RA and the remaining negative fraction served as the memory subset. Blood was collected by leukapheresis, and PBMCs were isolated by Ficoll-Histopaque density gradient centrifugation and then cryopreserved in liquid nitrogen vapor phase. Purity and quantity of every magnetically sorted T cell population were checked by analytical flow cytometry. From each sorted fraction, genomic DNA was isolated and quantified by UV absorbance on a Nanodrop 2000c. Using the deep immunoSEQ assay, multiplex PCR amplified TCR CDR3 regions from genomic DNA. For each cell subset, the extracted genomic DNA was distributed evenly across all wells of several immunoSEQ 96-well plates, and each plate served as one replicate. For sorted subsets, roughly 200 ng of genomic DNA, equivalent to around 29,000 T cell genomes, went into each replicate PCR. Purified libraries were measured with a Qubit 3.0 fluorometer, size-checked on a Bioanalyzer 2100, and measured again with the KAPA Library Quantification kit. A separate single-read 150-cycle Illumina NextSeq 550 flow cell was used to sequence each immunoSEQ 96-well plate. In the authors' own workflow: Because the immunoSEQ output held only junctional sequences and lacked quality scores, the filtering could not match the filtering applied to full-length reads. To assign V/J genes and CDR3, sequences were annotated using PyIR, a Python wrapper for IgBLAST v1.9, with IMGT germline references. Reads were filtered out if the reads had weak V/J assignments (E-value above 1e-6), no CDR3, stop codons, out-of-frame junctions, or ambiguous translated residues. A V3J clonotype was defined by an identical inferred V gene, J gene, and CDR3 amino acid sequence. Percentage overlap between repertoires was computed as shared unique clonotypes divided by the size of the smaller repertoire. Repertoire richness was assessed with RTK rarefaction, the Chao1 estimator, and Recon v2.1 estimates of unobserved clonotypes. OLGA was used to compute generation probabilities for all TCRbeta clonotypes that the gDNA method yielded from four donors. TCRdb stores this immuneACCESS table with in-frame sequences only. Part of the clones is absent; in the studies checked, under half of the shortfall reflects unresolved V genes, and no reason is known for the rest. That table gives V, J and clone size, and the DNA gave D and trimming. For this sample there are about 2.4 million clones; roughly 93% appear just once. The top ten clones comprise 0.36% of the sample.

For this clone: This clone's antigen is unknown. No base qualities exist here, and no much larger clone lies one base off it.

The germline V gene encodes CDR1 SGDLS and CDR2 YYNGEE. V ends up 5 bases short and J 7 bases short, with an unmatched junction base count of 8. From the cysteine through the phenylalanine, the CDR3 covers 14 amino acids. The DNA shown is the 42-base CDR3, in frame from base 1. What was sequenced was naive CD4+ T cells from PBMCs. According to the study, the label for this sample's cell subset or site signals: CD45RA+ positively selected. The V and J segments used are TRBV9 and TRBJ2-2, with TRBD1 identical over 7 junction bases. The receptor was isolated from a man between 18 and 35 years old in good health. Some clones in this sample may be carry-over from other donors' samples. The CDR3 corresponds to CASRSDRASGELFF. The bases read TGTGCCAGCAGGTCCGACAGGGCGAGCGGGGAGCTGTTTTTT.